These 15 T cell receptor beta chains originate from one sample sequenced in a study of cytomegalovirus exposure and HLA in healthy donors. Profiling relied on immunoSEQ multiplex PCR, and the TCRdb table lists in-frame clones only, not all of them. The sample includes around 62,000 clones, more than 85% seen only once; the top ten take 1.5% to 2%. Sequencing was carried out using PBMCs. The receptors derive from a young woman in good health and CMV-seronegative.

The chain couples TRBV4-2 to TRBJ2-2; tentative D call: TRBD2 (6 bases). The CDR3 covers 15 residues. Germline CDR1 reads LGHNA; CDR2 reads YNFKEQ. Trimming removed 6 bases at V and 3 bases at J, with 14 bases between. CDR3: CASRRLELDTGELFF. Here the CDR3 DNA reads TGTGCCAGCAGGCGACTAGAGTTGGACACCGGGGAGCTGTTTTTT.

This chain uses TRBV4-1 with TRBJ1-2, with D tentatively TRBD1 (6 bases). The germline V gene encodes CDR1 MGHRA and CDR2 YSYEKL. V was trimmed by 5 bases and J by 4 bases, leaving 20 bases between them. The CDR3 spans 16 residues. The CDR3 nucleotides are TGCGCCAGCAGCATACGGGACACCGACAAGACCTATGGCTACACCTTC. As protein: CASSIRDTDKTYGYTF.

This clone was observed a few times. The CDR3 nucleotides are TGTGCCAGCAGTTTGCGGGGGTTTGGAAACACCATATATTTT. This sequence encodes CASSLRGFGNTIYF. The V and J genes are TRBV27 and TRBJ1-3, with D possibly being TRBD1 (5 bases). Germline CDR1 is MNHEY and CDR2 is SMNVEV (reference sequence). CDR3 length equals 14 residues. The V and J ends lost 3 bases and 3 bases respectively, with 9 bases between them.

The CDR3 sequence: CATQGYGEETQYF. CDR3 DNA sequence: TGTGCCACCCAGGGATATGGGGAAGAGACCCAGTACTTC. This chain joins TRBV15 and TRBJ2-5; D possibly corresponds to TRBD1 (5 bases). V lost 8 bases and J lost 3, with 13 bases in between. This CDR3 has 13 residues. Germline V gene lookup returns CDR1 LNHNV and CDR2 YYDKDF (reference sequence).

This clone appeared a few times. The genes are TRBV5-4 and TRBJ2-7; D not resolved. Germline values: CDR1 SGHNT, CDR2 YYREEE (reference sequence). There are 13 residues in the CDR3. Trimming removed 2 bases at V and 6 bases at J, with 12 bases between. The CDR3 DNA sequence: TGTGCCAGCAGCTTATCCGTCTCGTCCGAGCAGTACTTC. This sequence encodes CASSLSVSSEQYF.

The chain recombines TRBV27 with TRBJ1-5; possibly TRBD1 for D (5 bases). In germline, CDR1 is MNHEY, CDR2 SMNVEV (reference sequence). Trimming cost V 4 bases and J 7 bases, with 11 bases left between them. The CDR3 loop spans 13 amino acids. The CDR3 protein is CASSWGVLQPQHF. The CDR3 region has the DNA TGTGCCAGCAGTTGGGGGGTCTTACAGCCCCAGCATTTT.

V and J are TRBV28 and TRBJ2-7; 9 bases are a match to TRBD2. J gave up 0 bases and V 5 bases, and 8 bases lay outside the gene matches. The CDR3 is 16 residues long. Germline-derived CDR1 and CDR2 are MDHEN and SYDVKM. CDR3 loop: CASSATLAGISYEQYF. The CDR3 DNA reads TGTGCCAGCAGTGCTACTCTAGCGGGAATCTCCTACGAGCAGTACTTC. Combining the CDR3 with reference TRBV28 and TRBJ2-7 gives the whole variable domain DVKVTQSSRYLVKRTGEKVFLECVQDMDHENMFWYRQDPGLGLRLIYFSYDVKMKEKGDIPEGYSVSREKKERFSLILESASTNQTSMYLCASSATLAGISYEQYFGPGTRLTVT.

This chain joins TRBV5-5 and TRBJ2-1; D is unresolved. Germline values: CDR1 SGHKS, CDR2 YYEKEE (reference sequence). This CDR3 has 13 amino acids. V was shortened by 1 base and J by 7 bases, with 9 bases between the two germline ends. Written as DNA, the CDR3 is TGTGCCAGCAGCTTGTTTCCGGAGAATGAGCAGTTCTTC. This encodes CASSLFPENEQFF.

The chain links TRBV6-7 to TRBJ2-7; 8 nucleotides align to TRBD2. TRBV6-7 belongs to the ORF category, with a function that is uncertain. V was clipped by 7 bases and J by 6 bases; unmatched bases: 14. The CDR3 covers 15 residues. The CDR3 sequence: CASTSGVAGSLEQYF. In nucleotides, the CDR3 is TGTGCCAGCACCTCCGGGGTAGCGGGGTCACTCGAGCAGTACTTC.

J is TRBJ2-7 and V is TRBV5-1, with D tentatively TRBD2 (6 bases). CDR1 and CDR2 from the germline V gene are SGHRS and YFSETQ. The CDR3 loop spans 14 amino acids. The germline V and J ends were trimmed by 1 base and 3 bases, with 11 bases remaining between them. The CDR3 loop reads CASSLIPGDYEQYF. The CDR3 DNA reads TGCGCCAGCAGCTTGATTCCGGGGGACTACGAGCAGTACTTC. Looking up the rest from reference TRBV5-1 and TRBJ2-7 gives the full variable domain: KAGVTQTPRYLIKTRGQQVTLSCSPISGHRSVSWYQQTPGQGLQFLFEYFSETQRNKGNFPGRFSGRQFSNSRSEMNVSTLELGDSALYLCASSLIPGDYEQYFGPGTRLTVT.

The V gene is TRBV27, the J gene TRBJ2-7; 10 nucleotides agree with TRBD2. V trimming: 5 bases; J trimming: 5 bases; junction bases outside the gene matches: 6. The CDR3 has 14 amino acids. Germline assignment: CDR1 MNHEY and CDR2 SMNVEV (reference sequence). The CDR3 reads CASSNSGRSNEQYF. The DNA for the CDR3 is TGTGCCAGCAGTAATAGCGGGAGGTCGAACGAGCAGTACTTC.

The CDR3, as DNA: TGTGCCAGCAGCCAAGATAAGGGAGTCTATGGCTACACCTTC. Its translation is CASSQDKGVYGYTF. The V gene is TRBV4-2, the J gene TRBJ1-2; D ambiguous. Per germline, CDR1 LGHNA and CDR2 YNFKEQ. V was cut by 0 bases and J by 4 bases, with 9 bases left in between. The CDR3 spans 14 residues.

J is TRBJ1-1 and V is TRBV27, with TRBD1 matching 7 bases. After removal of 0 bases from V and 4 bases from J, the junction contained 5 bases not matched to a gene. CDR1 and CDR2 from the germline V gene are MNHEY and SMNVEV (reference sequence). CDR3 length: 15 amino acids. The CDR3 sequence: CASSLSRGLGTEAFF. In DNA form, the CDR3 reads TGTGCCAGCAGTTTATCAAGGGGGCTGGGCACTGAAGCTTTCTTT.

This chain connects TRBV2 to TRBJ1-1; 7 bases align to TRBD1. The CDR3 totals 13 residues. J was trimmed by 5 bases and V by 5 bases; bases with no gene match: 5. Germline assignment: CDR1 SNHLY and CDR2 FYNNEI. Written as DNA, the CDR3 is TGTGCCAGCAGTAGGGACAGTAGGACTGAAGCTTTCTTT. This codes for CASSRDSRTEAFF.

The genes are TRBV4-2 and TRBJ2-2; 8 bases map to TRBD2. Germline CDR1 is LGHNA and CDR2 is YNFKEQ. The CDR3 is 15 amino acids. The junction had 2 bases not matched to a gene; V was cut back by 4 bases and J by 1 base. CDR3 coding DNA: TGTGCCAGCAGCCTTAGCGGGATGAACACCGGGGAGCTGTTTTTT. Protein: CASSLSGMNTGELFF.